This TCR beta chain stems from a study of T cells in Graves' hyperthyroidism and ophthalmopathy. About the study: Peripheral blood was obtained at initial diagnosis, preceding any treatment.

RNA transcripts served as the template for amplifying TCR beta CDR3 regions. A first-round RT-PCR of the TCR CDR3 used the HTBI primer set. From the multiplex PCR reads, TCRdb called clonotypes with MiXCR, one entry per CDR3 protein. The table shows about 600,000 distinct CDR3 sequences, with around 14% occurring only once. This clonotype was seen at least ten times. This receptor was identified in a woman under 30 with Graves' ophthalmopathy. The specimen sequenced was blood.

The CDR3 DNA sequence: TGTGCCAGCAGTGCCGACAGGGGGCTGGGTGAAGCTTTCTTT. Its protein product is CASSADRGLGEAFF. The V and J genes are TRBV6-1 and TRBJ1-1; 10 bases are shared with TRBD1. The ends lost 4 bases at V and 7 bases at J; junction bases unmatched: 6. Germline V gene data show CDR1 as MNHNS and CDR2 as SASEGT. The CDR3 covers 14 residues.